Below are 14 T cell receptor beta chains sequenced from a single sample in a study of T cell responses to AZD1222 COVID-19 vaccine. The table came from immunoSEQ multiplex PCR; TCRdb's copy has only in-frame clones and leaves some out. The data show roughly 150,000 clones, with approximately 90% seen just once and approximately 1.5% held by the top ten. This specimen consisted of peripheral blood, obtained on day 0 of AZD1222 vaccination. The receptors were gathered from an adult in good health.

This chain joins TRBV2 and TRBJ2-1; unclear D gene. The V end was cut by 6 bases, the J end by 0 bases, with 15 bases between. Germline values: CDR1 SNHLY, CDR2 FYNNEI. The CDR3 covers 16 residues. The DNA for the CDR3 is TGTGCCAGCAGCTCCAGTCAGGCCAGCTCCTACAATGAGCAGTTCTTC. Protein product: CASSSSQASSYNEQFF.

The CDR3 DNA follows: TGTGCCAGCAGGGAGGGGTTTGGATCACCCCTCCACTTT. Encoded protein: CASREGFGSPLHF. This chain uses TRBV6-5 with TRBJ1-6, with D possibly being TRBD1 (5 bases). Germline-derived CDR1 and CDR2 are MNHEY and SVGAGI. V shed 6 bases and J shed 10 bases, with 13 bases lying between them. CDR3 length equals 13 residues.

V is TRBV5-1 and J is TRBJ1-2; D is perhaps TRBD1 (5 bases). This CDR3 comprises 15 residues. V lost 0 bases and J lost 8, with 17 bases in between. CDR1 and CDR2 from the germline V gene are SGHRS and YFSETQ. The CDR3 is CASSLVGQGVRGYTF. The DNA for the CDR3 is TGCGCCAGCAGCTTGGTAGGGCAGGGAGTGCGGGGCTACACCTTC.

The chain links TRBV30 to TRBJ2-7; TRBD2 matches at 7 bases. This CDR3 has 15 residues. The V segment lost 0 bases and the J segment 2 bases; nucleotides outside the gene matches: 7. From germline, CDR1 is GTSNPN and CDR2 SVGIG (reference sequence). The CDR3 region has the DNA TGTGCCTGGAGTGTACCCAGCGGGATGACCTACGAGCAGTACTTC. This translates into CAWSVPSGMTYEQYF.

The gene calls are TRBV5-4 and TRBJ2-7; 10 bases are a match to TRBD2. This CDR3 comprises 17 residues. After removal of 0 bases from V and 0 bases from J, the junction contained 6 bases not matched to a gene. Germline CDR1 is SGHNT and CDR2 is YYREEE (reference sequence). CDR3 DNA: TGTGCCAGCAGCTTGGTGAGGTCTAGCGGGGGCTCCTACGAGCAGTACTTC. It specifies CASSLVRSSGGSYEQYF.

This clone was observed a few times. This rearrangement joins TRBV10-2 to TRBJ2-3; TRBD2 matches at 14 bases. The CDR3 contains 17 residues. Trimming at V came to 5 bases and at J to 3 bases, leaving 7 bases not matched to a gene. The germline V gene has CDR1 WSHSY and CDR2 SAAADI. DNA of the CDR3: TGCGCCAGCAGTCTGACTAGCGGGGGGGCCTCGACAGATACGCAGTATTTT. Translating gives CASSLTSGGASTDTQYF.

The J gene is TRBJ2-1, the V gene TRBV18; possibly TRBD1 for D (5 bases). V was trimmed by 4 bases and J by 10 bases, leaving 17 bases between them. Germline V lookup: CDR1 KGHSH, CDR2 LQKENI. The CDR3 consists of 14 residues. Written as DNA, the CDR3 is TGTGCCAGCTCACAACCATTGCAGGGCGGAGAGCAGTTCTTC. Translated: CASSQPLQGGEQFF.

J is TRBJ1-6 and V is TRBV28, with 8 nucleotides matching TRBD1. V lost 7 bases, J lost 5 bases, and 4 bases stayed unmatched. Germline CDR1 MDHEN, CDR2 SYDVKM. This CDR3 is 14 amino acids long. The CDR3 region is CASMRQGNNSPLHF. CDR3 nucleotide sequence: TGTGCCAGCATGAGACAGGGGAATAATTCACCCCTCCACTTT.

This chain uses TRBV28 with TRBJ2-2; 7 bases align to TRBD1. The CDR3 is made up of 14 amino acids. Unmatched junction bases numbered 3, after V lost 1 base and J lost 7 bases. Germline CDR1 is MDHEN and CDR2 is SYDVKM. The CDR3 nucleotides are TGTGCCAGCAGTTTATACAGGGGTTACGGGGAGCTGTTTTTT. It encodes CASSLYRGYGELFF.

This clone was seen just once. This chain connects TRBV6-2 or TRBV6-3 to TRBJ2-1; D is unclear. Germline CDR1 reads MNHEY; CDR2 reads SVGEGT. V lost 2 bases to trimming and J lost 4 bases, with 6 bases between them. This CDR3 spans 13 amino acids. The CDR3 region has the DNA TGTGCCAGCAGTTACATGGGGTACAATGAGCAGTTCTTC. Encoded protein: CASSYMGYNEQFF.

V usage is TRBV6-5 and J usage is TRBJ2-2, with D perhaps matching TRBD2 (6 bases). Trimming removed 6 bases at V and 5 bases at J, with 13 bases between. The CDR3 is 14 amino acids. In germline, CDR1 is MNHEY, CDR2 SVGAGI. CDR3 sequence (DNA): TGTGCCAGCAGGGGGGGACGTTATACCGGGGAGCTGTTTTTT. Translating gives CASRGGRYTGELFF.

This sequence joins TRBV30 and TRBJ1-1; no clear D. From germline, CDR1 is GTSNPN and CDR2 SVGIG (reference sequence). V gave up 3 bases and J gave up 4 bases, with 18 bases separating them. There are 15 residues in the CDR3. The CDR3, as DNA: TGTGCCTGGAGCCCCCCCAAGGGAATGACCACTGAAGCTTTCTTT. This gives the protein CAWSPPKGMTTEAFF. Full variable domain (missing parts from reference TRBV30 and TRBJ1-1): SQTIHQWPATLVQPVGSPLSLECTVEGTSNPNLYWYRQAAGRGLQLLFYSVGIGQISSEVPQNLSASRPQDRQFILSSKKLLLSDSGFYLCAWSPPKGMTTEAFFGQGTRLTVV.

The CDR3 DNA sequence: TGTGCCAGCACCGGGACTAGCGGGATAGAGACCCAGTACTTC. Protein sequence: CASTGTSGIETQYF. The V and J genes are TRBV7-2 and TRBJ2-5; 13 nucleotides line up with TRBD2. CDR1 and CDR2 from the germline V gene are SGHTA and FQGNSA. This CDR3 has 14 residues. Trimming cost V 7 bases and J 4 bases; bases outside gene matches: 3.

The chain recombines TRBV11-1 with TRBJ2-7, with D possibly TRBD1 on 7 matching bases. The V end lost 3 bases, the J end lost 7 bases, and 22 bases lay between the germline ends. The CDR3 consists of 16 residues. Germline V gene sequence: CDR1 SGHAT, CDR2 FQDESV (reference sequence). The CDR3 DNA sequence: TGTGCCAGCAGCTTTGGTCTGGGCAGGGGGGAGAGGGAGCAGTACTTC. Residues: CASSFGLGRGEREQYF. The complete variable domain, with remaining parts taken from reference TRBV11-1 and TRBJ2-7, reads EAEVAQSPRYKITEKSQAVAFWCDPISGHATLYWYRQILGQGPELLVQFQDESVVDDSQLPKDRFSAERLKGVDSTLKIQPAELGDSAMYLCASSFGLGRGEREQYFGPGTRLTVT.